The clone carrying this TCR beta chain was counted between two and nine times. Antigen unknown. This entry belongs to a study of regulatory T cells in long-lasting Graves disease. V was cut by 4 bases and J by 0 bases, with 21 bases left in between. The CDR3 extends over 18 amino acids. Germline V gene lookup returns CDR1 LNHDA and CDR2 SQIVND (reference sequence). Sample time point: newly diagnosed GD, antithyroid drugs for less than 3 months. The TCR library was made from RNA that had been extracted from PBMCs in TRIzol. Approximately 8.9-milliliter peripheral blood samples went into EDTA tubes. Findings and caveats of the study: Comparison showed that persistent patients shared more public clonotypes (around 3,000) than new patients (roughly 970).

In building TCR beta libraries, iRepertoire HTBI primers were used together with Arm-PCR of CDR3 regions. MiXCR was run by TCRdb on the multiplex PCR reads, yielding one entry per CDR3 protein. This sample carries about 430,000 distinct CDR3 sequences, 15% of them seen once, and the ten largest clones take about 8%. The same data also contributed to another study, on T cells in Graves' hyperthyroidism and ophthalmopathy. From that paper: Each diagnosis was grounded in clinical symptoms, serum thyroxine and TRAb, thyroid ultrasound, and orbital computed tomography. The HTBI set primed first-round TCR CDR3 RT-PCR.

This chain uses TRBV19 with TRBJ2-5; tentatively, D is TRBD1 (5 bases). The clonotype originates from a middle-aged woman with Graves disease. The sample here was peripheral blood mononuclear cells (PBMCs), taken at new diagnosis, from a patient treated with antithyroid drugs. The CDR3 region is CASSNPTGAGPDQETQYF. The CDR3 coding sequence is TGTGCCAGTAGTAACCCCACTGGGGCAGGCCCCGACCAAGAGACCCAGTACTTC.